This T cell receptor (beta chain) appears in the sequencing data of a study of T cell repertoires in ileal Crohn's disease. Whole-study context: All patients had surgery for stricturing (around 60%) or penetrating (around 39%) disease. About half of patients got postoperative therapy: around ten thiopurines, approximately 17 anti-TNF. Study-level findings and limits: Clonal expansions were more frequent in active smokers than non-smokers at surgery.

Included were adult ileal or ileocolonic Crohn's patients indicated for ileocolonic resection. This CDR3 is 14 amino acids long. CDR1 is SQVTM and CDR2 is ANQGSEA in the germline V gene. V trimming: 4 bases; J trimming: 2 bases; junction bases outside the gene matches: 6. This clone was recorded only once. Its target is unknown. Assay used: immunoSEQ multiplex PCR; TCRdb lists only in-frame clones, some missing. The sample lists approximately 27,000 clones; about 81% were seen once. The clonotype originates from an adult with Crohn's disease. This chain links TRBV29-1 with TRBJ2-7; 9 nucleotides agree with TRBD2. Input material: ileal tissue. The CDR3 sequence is CSVVPSGEPYEQYF. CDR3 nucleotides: TGCAGCGTTGTTCCTAGCGGGGAACCCTACGAGCAGTACTTC.